The next 20 T cell receptor beta chains were all read from a single sample in a study of blood T cells in healthy people across ages (dated by TCRdb to 2015 to 2017). Library preparation employed 5' RACE. Instrument on record: Illumina HiSeq 2500. A second PCR of roughly 6 to 11 cycles was run with a J-beta primer mix and a sample-barcoded 5' primer. The public reads were quality trimmed at Q25 with fastp and then assembled into clones with MiXCR by TCRdb, keeping productive beta chains. Entries that share a CDR3 protein sequence are merged under the most common genes and DNA. The sample table records roughly 680,000 distinct CDR3 sequences; approximately 52% of these occur just once. The top ten hold roughly 12% of the sample. Sequenced input: blood. The receptor source for this set is a woman aged 80 or over in good health.

CDR3 bases: TGCAGCGTTATATCCGGGACAGGGTTCGAGCAGTACTTC. Amino acid sequence: CSVISGTGFEQYF. The chain is built from TRBV29-1 and TRBJ2-7; 9 nucleotides agree with TRBD1. Germline CDR1 is SQVTM and CDR2 is ANQGSEA. CDR3 length: 13 residues. The V segment lost 5 bases and the J segment 6 bases; nucleotides outside the gene matches: 8.

This clonotype was detected a few times. The chain uses TRBV7-2 and TRBJ2-7, with D possibly TRBD2 on 5 matching bases. V was cut by 1 base and J by 2 bases, with 12 bases left in between. The CDR3 runs 15 residues. Germline values: CDR1 SGHTA, CDR2 FQGNSA. The CDR3 loop is CASSLVSSQTYEQYF. CDR3 DNA sequence: TGTGCCAGCAGCTTAGTTTCTAGCCAAACCTACGAGCAGTACTTC.

The chain joins TRBV29-1 to TRBJ2-7, with D possibly being TRBD1 (5 bases). The length of the CDR3 is 13 residues. The germline V gene has CDR1 SQVTM and CDR2 ANQGSEA. V lost 1 base and J 4 bases, leaving 11 bases between the germline ends. Written as DNA, the CDR3 is TGCAGCGTTGAAGGGTCAGGGCGGTACGAGCAGTACTTC. Protein: CSVEGSGRYEQYF.

This clonotype was picked up a small number of times. Possible read error: a much larger clone is one base away. CDR3 bases: TGTGCCGGGGGGACTAGAGATGAGCAGTTCTTC. Protein: CAGGTRDEQFF. The chain has TRBV30 and TRBJ2-1; TRBD2 matches at 8 bases. V lost 8 bases to trimming and J lost 8 bases; unmatched junction nucleotides: 5. The CDR3 is 11 amino acids. Germline-derived CDR1 and CDR2 are GTSNPN and SVGIG (reference sequence).

This clonotype has just one count. Just one base apart from a much larger clone, this may be a read error. V usage is TRBV21-1 and J usage is TRBJ2-3; TRBD1, as called in the table, went unchecked against the DNA. TRBV21-1 is assigned pseudogene status. This CDR3 is 14 amino acids long. CDR3 DNA sequence: TGTGCCGGACTGGACAGGGATGGTAGAGATACGCAGTATTTT. Its protein product is CAGLDRDGRDTQYF.

The chain links TRBV7-6 to TRBJ2-2, with D uncertain. This CDR3 contains 13 residues. The germline V and J ends were trimmed by 2 bases and 7 bases, with 8 bases remaining between them. Germline-derived CDR1 and CDR2 are SGHVS and FNYEAQ. Here the CDR3 DNA reads TGTGCCAGCAGCTTATTAGTTGGCGGGGAGCTGTTTTTT. Translating it yields CASSLLVGGELFF.

This clonotype was observed many times. The chain carries TRBV27 and TRBJ2-1, with no clear D. V lost 2 bases to trimming and J lost 9 bases, with 8 bases between them. Per germline, CDR1 MNHEY and CDR2 SMNVEV (reference sequence). The CDR3 loop spans 12 amino acids. CDR3 nucleotides: TGTGCCAGCAGTTTAATCGGCAGTGAGCAGTTCTTC. Its protein is CASSLIGSEQFF.

This rearrangement joins TRBV10-1 to TRBJ2-5, with 9 bases identical to TRBD2. Matching the DNA end better, TRBJ2-7 makes the J call doubtful. The CDR3 contains 14 residues. Germline CDR1 WNHNN, CDR2 SYGVQD (reference sequence). The CDR3 nucleotides are TGCGCCAGCAGCCTTAGCGGGGGCCTAGGCGAGCAGTACTTC. Its protein product is CASSLSGGLGEQYF.

Comment on this clonotype: This may be a read error, as it is one base from a much larger clone. The J gene is TRBJ1-2, the V gene TRBV5-1, with D unresolved. The CDR3 covers 13 residues. V lost 3 bases and J 5 bases, leaving 11 bases between the germline ends. Germline loops: CDR1 SGHRS, CDR2 YFSETQ. The CDR3 nucleotides read TGCGCCAGCAGCTGGGAACAGATTTATGGCTACACCTTC. Protein sequence: CASSWEQIYGYTF.

This clonotype was seen more than once but under ten times. A much larger clone differs from this one at a single base, so this may be a read error. This chain connects TRBV12-3 or TRBV12-4 to TRBJ2-1, with D possibly matching TRBD2 (5 bases). This CDR3 has 14 residues. V dropped 5 bases and J dropped 8 bases, with 16 bases sitting between them. CDR3 amino acids: CASSAQHGRDEQFF. CDR3 nucleotide sequence: TGTGCCAGCAGTGCTCAACATGGGCGGGATGAGCAGTTCTTC.

This clonotype has more than one count but fewer than ten. This chain joins TRBV7-8 and TRBJ2-3, with 10 bases lining up with TRBD1. Germline V lookup: CDR1 SGHVS, CDR2 FQNEAQ. The length of the CDR3 is 18 residues. Unmatched junction bases numbered 16, after V lost 1 base and J lost 9 bases. DNA of the CDR3: TGTGCCAGCAGCTTAGGGGCCCAAGGGACAGGGGAGAGGGGAACGCAGTATTTT. It translates to CASSLGAQGTGERGTQYF.

The gene calls are TRBV2 and TRBJ2-2; 9 bases line up with TRBD1. The CDR3 is made up of 18 amino acids. The germline V gene has CDR1 SNHLY and CDR2 FYNNEI. The J segment lost 5 bases and the V segment lost 8 bases, leaving 18 bases of the junction unmatched. DNA of the CDR3: TGTGCCAGCTCTCCCATCAATCTGGGACAGGGCAGGACCGGGGAGCTGTTTTTT. Its protein product is CASSPINLGQGRTGELFF. Filled out from reference TRBV2 and TRBJ2-2, the complete variable domain reads EPEVTQTPSHQVTQMGQEVILRCVPISNHLYFYWYRQILGQKVEFLVSFYNNEISEKSEIFDDQFSVERPDGSNFTLKIRSTKLEDSAMYFCASSPINLGQGRTGELFFGEGSRLTVL.

The chain uses TRBV28 and TRBJ2-3, with TRBD2 matching 12 bases. Germline CDR1 MDHEN, CDR2 SYDVKM. V shed 6 bases, J shed 6 bases, and the junction held 22 bases outside the gene matches. The CDR3 spans 20 residues. CDR3 DNA sequence: TGTGCCAGCAGCCTCATCCCCCACTGGGCTAGCGGGAGGGCGTGGGATACGCAGTATTTT. The encoded protein is CASSLIPHWASGRAWDTQYF. The variable domain in full, completed from reference TRBV28 and TRBJ2-3, reads DVKVTQSSRYLVKRTGEKVFLECVQDMDHENMFWYRQDPGLGLRLIYFSYDVKMKEKGDIPEGYSVSREKKERFSLILESASTNQTSMYLCASSLIPHWASGRAWDTQYFGPGTRLTVL.

The rearrangement links TRBV10-3 to TRBJ2-6; D may be TRBD1 (5 bases). Germline CDR1 reads ENHRY; CDR2 reads SYGVKD. This CDR3 has 15 residues. Trimming took 5 bases from V and 2 from J, leaving 10 bases between them. CDR3 amino acids: CAISPGMAGANVLTF. CDR3 bases: TGTGCCATCAGTCCAGGGATGGCTGGGGCCAACGTCCTGACTTTC.

Concerning this clonotype itself: A clone one base away is much larger, so this may be a read error. This chain uses TRBV9 with TRBJ2-1; possible D gene TRBD2, 7 bases. This CDR3 spans 15 amino acids. V gave up 4 bases and J gave up 5 bases, with 16 bases separating them. From germline, CDR1 is SGDLS and CDR2 YYNGEE. Here the CDR3 DNA reads TGTGCCAGCAGCCCTTGGGGGCGGGAGAACAATGAGCAGTTCTTC. Protein sequence: CASSPWGRENNEQFF.

This chain links TRBV12-3 or TRBV12-4 with TRBJ1-5; D is possibly TRBD1 (6 bases). There are 14 residues in the CDR3. With 6 bases removed from V and 6 bases from J, the gap between germline ends came to 15 bases. As DNA, the CDR3 is TGTGCCAGCAGATTACAGGGAATTGGTCAGCCCCAGCATTTT. As protein: CASRLQGIGQPQHF.

This clonotype was counted at least ten times. CDR3 nucleotide sequence: TGCGCCAGCAGCGGATCCCCTTACGAGCAGTACTTC. It is translated as CASSGSPYEQYF. The gene calls are TRBV5-1 and TRBJ2-7; the D is unclear. The CDR3 is made up of 12 amino acids. Germline CDR1 SGHRS, CDR2 YFSETQ. V was clipped by 4 bases and J by 4 bases, with 9 bases between them.

This clonotype occurred a few times. This rearrangement joins TRBV13 to TRBJ2-1; 7 bases line up with TRBD2. The CDR3 consists of 15 residues. V trimming: 6 bases; J trimming: 4 bases; junction bases outside the gene matches: 9. The germline V gene encodes CDR1 PRHDT and CDR2 FYEKMQ (reference sequence). The CDR3 DNA is TGTGCCAGCAGTTCAGGCAGCGGGGTATACAATGAGCAGTTCTTC. Amino acid sequence: CASSSGSGVYNEQFF.

The chain employs TRBV20-1 and TRBJ2-5; a possible D gene is TRBD2 (5 bases). CDR3 length: 14 residues. Germline CDR1 is DFQATT and CDR2 is SNEGSKA (reference sequence). The V gene lost 1 base and the J gene lost 7 bases, with 16 bases spanning the gap. The chain's CDR3 is CSARVGGMSGTQYF. The DNA for the CDR3 is TGCAGTGCTAGAGTGGGCGGAATGAGCGGGACCCAGTACTTC.

The J gene is TRBJ1-4, the V gene TRBV20-1; D gene uncertain. This CDR3 spans 11 amino acids. Germline V gives CDR1 DFQATT, CDR2 SNEGSKA (reference sequence). Between the trimmed V and J ends, which lost 3 bases and 3 bases, there was a span of 2 bases. CDR3 sequence: CSASPNEKLFF. CDR3 nucleotide sequence: TGCAGTGCTAGCCCTAATGAAAAACTGTTTTTT.